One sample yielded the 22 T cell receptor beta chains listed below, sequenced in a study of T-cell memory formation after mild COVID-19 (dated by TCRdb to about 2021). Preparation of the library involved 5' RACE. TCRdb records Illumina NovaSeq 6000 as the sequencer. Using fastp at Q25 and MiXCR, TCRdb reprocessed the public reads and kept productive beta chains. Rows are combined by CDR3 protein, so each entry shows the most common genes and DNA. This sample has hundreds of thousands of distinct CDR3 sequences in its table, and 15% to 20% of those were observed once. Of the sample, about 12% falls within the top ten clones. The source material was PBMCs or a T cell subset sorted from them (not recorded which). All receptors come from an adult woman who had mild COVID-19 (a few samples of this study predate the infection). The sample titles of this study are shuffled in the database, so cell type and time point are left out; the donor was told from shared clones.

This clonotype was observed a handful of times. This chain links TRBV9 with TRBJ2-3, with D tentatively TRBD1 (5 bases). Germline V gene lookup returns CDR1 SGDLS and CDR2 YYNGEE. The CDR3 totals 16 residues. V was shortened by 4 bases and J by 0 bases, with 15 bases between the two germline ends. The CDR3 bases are TGTGCCAGCAGCTTATTAGGGGATTTGAGCACAGATACGCAGTATTTT. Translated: CASSLLGDLSTDTQYF.

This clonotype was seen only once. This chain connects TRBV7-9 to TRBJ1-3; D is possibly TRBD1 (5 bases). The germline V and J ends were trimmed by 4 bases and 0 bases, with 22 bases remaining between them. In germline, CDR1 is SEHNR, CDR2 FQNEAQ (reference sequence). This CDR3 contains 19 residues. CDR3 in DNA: TGTGCCAGCAGCTCTAGGGGTGGCAGGCGTACCTTCTCTGGAAACACCATATATTTT. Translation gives CASSSRGGRRTFSGNTIYF.

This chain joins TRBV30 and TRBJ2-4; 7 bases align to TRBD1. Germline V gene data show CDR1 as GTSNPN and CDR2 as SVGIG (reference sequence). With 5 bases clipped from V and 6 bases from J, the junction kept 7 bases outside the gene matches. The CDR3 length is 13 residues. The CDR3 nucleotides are TGTGCCTGGGCCACAGGGGCCGTAAACATTCAGTACTTC. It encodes CAWATGAVNIQYF.

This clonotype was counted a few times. The CDR3 DNA follows: TGTGCCTGGAGTGTAGGTCAGCTCTATGGCTACACCTTC. Translated: CAWSVGQLYGYTF. This chain uses TRBV30 with TRBJ1-2; D is undetermined. In germline, CDR1 is GTSNPN, CDR2 SVGIG (reference sequence). The ends were cut back, 0 bases at V and 4 bases at J, with 9 bases in the middle. CDR3 length: 13 residues.

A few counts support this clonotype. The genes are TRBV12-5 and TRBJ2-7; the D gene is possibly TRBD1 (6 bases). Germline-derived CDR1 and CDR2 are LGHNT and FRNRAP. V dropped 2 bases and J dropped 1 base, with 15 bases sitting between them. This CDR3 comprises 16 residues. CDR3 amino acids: CASGLPPGTSSYEQYF. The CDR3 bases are TGTGCTAGTGGTTTGCCCCCCGGGACAAGTTCCTACGAGCAGTACTTC.

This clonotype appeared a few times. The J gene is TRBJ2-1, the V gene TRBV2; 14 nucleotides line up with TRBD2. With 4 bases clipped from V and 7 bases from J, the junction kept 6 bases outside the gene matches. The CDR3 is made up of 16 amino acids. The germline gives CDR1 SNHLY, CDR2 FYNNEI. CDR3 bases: TGTGCCAGCAGTGCCCCCGGGACTAGCGGGAGAAATGAGCAGTTCTTC. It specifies CASSAPGTSGRNEQFF.

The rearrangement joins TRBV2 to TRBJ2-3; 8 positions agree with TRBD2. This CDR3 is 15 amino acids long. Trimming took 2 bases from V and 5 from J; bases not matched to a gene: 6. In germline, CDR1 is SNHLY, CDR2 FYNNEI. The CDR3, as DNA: TGTGCCAGCAGTGAACGGCGGGGGGCCGGAGATACGCAGTATTTT. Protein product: CASSERRGAGDTQYF.

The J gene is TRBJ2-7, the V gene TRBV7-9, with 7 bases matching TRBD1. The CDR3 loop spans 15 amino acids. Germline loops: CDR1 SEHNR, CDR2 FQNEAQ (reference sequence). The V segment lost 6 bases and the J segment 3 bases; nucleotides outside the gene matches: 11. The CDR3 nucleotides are TGTGCCAGCAGGGATACAGGGGCTCCTAACTACGAGCAGTACTTC. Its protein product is CASRDTGAPNYEQYF.

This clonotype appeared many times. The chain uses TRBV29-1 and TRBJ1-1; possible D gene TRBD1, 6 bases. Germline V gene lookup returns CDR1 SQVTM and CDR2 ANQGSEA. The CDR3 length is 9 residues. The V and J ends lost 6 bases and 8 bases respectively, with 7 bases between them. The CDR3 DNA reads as TGCAGCGTAGACAGGGAAGCTTTCTTT. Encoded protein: CSVDREAFF.

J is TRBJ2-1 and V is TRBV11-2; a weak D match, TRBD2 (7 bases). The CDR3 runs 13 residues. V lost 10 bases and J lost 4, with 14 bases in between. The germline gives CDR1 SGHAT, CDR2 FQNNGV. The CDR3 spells CAIRGGRYNEQFF. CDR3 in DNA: TGTGCCATACGCGGGGGCCGATACAATGAGCAGTTCTTC.

The CDR3 sequence is CSPPGLAKENEQFF. The CDR3 DNA is TGCAGCCCACCGGGACTAGCGAAAGAGAATGAGCAGTTCTTC. V usage is TRBV29-1 and J usage is TRBJ2-1; 10 nucleotides agree with TRBD2. The germline gives CDR1 SQVTM, CDR2 ANQGSEA. Trimming removed 8 bases from V and 7 bases from J; junction bases left unmatched: 11. The CDR3 runs to 14 residues.

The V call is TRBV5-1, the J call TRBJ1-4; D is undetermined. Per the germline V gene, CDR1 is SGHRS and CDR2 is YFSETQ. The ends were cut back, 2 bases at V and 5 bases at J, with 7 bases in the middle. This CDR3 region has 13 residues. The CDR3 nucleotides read TGCGCCAGCAGCTTTCGTCCAAATGAAAAACTGTTTTTT. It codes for CASSFRPNEKLFF.

CDR3 sequence (DNA): TGTGCCACCAGCAGAGATTGGAGGCCAGGACTGTTTTTT. Its translation is CATSRDWRPGLFF. The chain uses TRBV15 and TRBJ1-4; D unresolved. The germline gives CDR1 LNHNV, CDR2 YYDKDF (reference sequence). This CDR3 region has 13 residues. Trimming took off 0 bases at V and 13 bases at J, with 12 bases between the two ends.

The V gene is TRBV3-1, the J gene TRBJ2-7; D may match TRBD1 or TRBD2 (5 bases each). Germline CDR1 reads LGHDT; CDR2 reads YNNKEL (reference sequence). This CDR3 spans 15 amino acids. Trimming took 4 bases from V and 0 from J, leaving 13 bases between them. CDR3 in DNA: TGTGCCAGCAGCCGACAGCCTGGGAGCTCCTACGAGCAGTACTTC. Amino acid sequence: CASSRQPGSSYEQYF.

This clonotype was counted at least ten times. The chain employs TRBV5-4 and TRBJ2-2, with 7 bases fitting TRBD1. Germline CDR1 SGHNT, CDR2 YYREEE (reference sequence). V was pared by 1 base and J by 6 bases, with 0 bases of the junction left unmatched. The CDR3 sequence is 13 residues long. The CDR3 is CASSLTGAGELFF. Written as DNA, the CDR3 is TGTGCCAGCAGCTTGACAGGGGCCGGGGAGCTGTTTTTT.

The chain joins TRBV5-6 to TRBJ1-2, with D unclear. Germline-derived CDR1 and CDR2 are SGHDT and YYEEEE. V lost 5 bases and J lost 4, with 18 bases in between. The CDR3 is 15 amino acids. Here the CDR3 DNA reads TGTGCCAGCAGTCGCGCCGCTGGCTCGCTCTATGGCTACACCTTC. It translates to CASSRAAGSLYGYTF.

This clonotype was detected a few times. The CDR3 reads CASPPTRDTEAFF. For the CDR3, the DNA is TGTGCCAGCCCTCCGACCAGAGACACTGAAGCTTTCTTT. The rearrangement joins TRBV2 to TRBJ1-1; D gene ambiguous. With 8 bases removed from V and 3 bases from J, the gap between germline ends came to 13 bases. The CDR3 totals 13 residues. Per germline, CDR1 SNHLY and CDR2 FYNNEI. The whole variable domain, remainder taken from reference TRBV2 and TRBJ1-1, is EPEVTQTPSHQVTQMGQEVILRCVPISNHLYFYWYRQILGQKVEFLVSFYNNEISEKSEIFDDQFSVERPDGSNFTLKIRSTKLEDSAMYFCASPPTRDTEAFFGQGTRLTVV.

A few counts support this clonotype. The CDR3 nucleotides read TGTGCCAGCAGGACAGGGGCTAACACTGAAGCTTTCTTT. Protein sequence: CASRTGANTEAFF. The rearrangement links TRBV6-1 to TRBJ1-1, with TRBD1 identical over 8 bases. This CDR3 contains 13 residues. Germline CDR1 is MNHNS and CDR2 is SASEGT. The ends lost 6 bases at V and 2 bases at J; junction bases unmatched: 2.

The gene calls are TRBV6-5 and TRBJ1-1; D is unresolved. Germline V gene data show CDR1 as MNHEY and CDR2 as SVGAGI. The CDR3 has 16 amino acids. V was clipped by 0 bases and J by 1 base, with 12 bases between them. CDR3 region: CASSYSRVRKNTEAFF. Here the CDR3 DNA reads TGTGCCAGCAGTTACTCTCGTGTCAGAAAGAACACTGAAGCTTTCTTT.

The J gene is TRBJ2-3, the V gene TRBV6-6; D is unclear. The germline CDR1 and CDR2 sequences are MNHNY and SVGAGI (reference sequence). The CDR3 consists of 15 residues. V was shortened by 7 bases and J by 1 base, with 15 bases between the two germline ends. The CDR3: CASTPIGSGTDTQYF. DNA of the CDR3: TGTGCCAGCACCCCCATCGGGTCGGGCACAGATACGCAGTATTTT.

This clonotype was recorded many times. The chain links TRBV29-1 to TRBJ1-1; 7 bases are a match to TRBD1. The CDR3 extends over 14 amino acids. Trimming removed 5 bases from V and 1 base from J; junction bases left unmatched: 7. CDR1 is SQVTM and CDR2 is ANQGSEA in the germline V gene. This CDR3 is CSVRRTGGNTEAFF. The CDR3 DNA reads TGCAGCGTTCGGAGGACAGGTGGGAACACTGAAGCTTTCTTT.

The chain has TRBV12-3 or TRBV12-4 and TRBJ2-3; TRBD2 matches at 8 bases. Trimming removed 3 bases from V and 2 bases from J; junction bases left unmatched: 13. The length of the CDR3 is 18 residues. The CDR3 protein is CASSLYPYGGGSTDTQYF. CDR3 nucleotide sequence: TGTGCCAGCAGTTTGTACCCATACGGCGGGGGGTCCACAGATACGCAGTATTTT.